The 8 T cell receptor beta chains below come from one sample, sequenced in a study of patients and donors after allogeneic stem cell transplantation. Each CDR3 protein is one row after TCRdb ran MiXCR on the RT-PCR reads. This table has about 160,000 distinct CDR3 sequences, 24% appearing once. Material for sequencing was blood, either unsorted or a sorted T cell fraction (not recorded which). Receptor source: a human donor who was either an allogeneic HSCT recipient or a stem cell or donor lymphocyte infusion donor (not recorded which). It is not recorded whose cells these are; they may come from a transplant donor.

This chain uses TRBV5-1 with TRBJ1-6; 7 bases are a match to TRBD1. The CDR3 runs to 13 residues. V gave up 6 bases and J gave up 9 bases; unmatched junction bases: 6. Germline V lookup: CDR1 SGHRS, CDR2 YFSETQ. The CDR3 nucleotides are TGCGCCAGCACAACAGGGGCCGGTTCACCCCTCCACTTT. Protein sequence: CASTTGAGSPLHF.

The chain is built from TRBV9 and TRBJ2-1; TRBD2 aligns across 13 bases. The J segment lost 4 bases and the V segment lost 3 bases, leaving 7 bases of the junction unmatched. CDR1 is SGDLS and CDR2 is YYNGEE in the germline V gene. The CDR3 totals 17 residues. The CDR3 region has the DNA TGTGCCAGCAGCGGAACTAGCGGGAGGGCCACTTACAATGAGCAGTTCTTC. This encodes CASSGTSGRATYNEQFF.

This rearrangement joins TRBV10-3 to TRBJ1-1, with D uncertain. Germline assignment: CDR1 ENHRY and CDR2 SYGVKD. V lost 0 bases to trimming and J lost 5 bases, with 16 bases between them. The CDR3 totals 16 residues. CDR3 sequence reads: CAISESEVGGRTEAFF. In nucleotides, the CDR3 is TGTGCCATCAGTGAGTCAGAGGTAGGTGGGCGTACTGAAGCTTTCTTT.

To note about this clonotype: Possible read error: a much larger clone is one base away. V and J are TRBV5-1 and TRBJ1-4; D uncertain. CDR1 is SGHRS, CDR2 YFSETQ, per germline. CDR3 length: 16 amino acids. The CDR3 protein is CANSSGGSRLLEKLFF. CDR3 coding DNA: TGCGCCAACAGCTCTGGAGGCTCAAGATTACTTGAAAAACTGTTTTTT.

The chain recombines TRBV20-1 with TRBJ1-1; tentative D call: TRBD1 (5 bases). V was pared by 3 bases and J by 2 bases, with 10 bases between. From germline, CDR1 is DFQATT and CDR2 SNEGSKA (reference sequence). The CDR3 contains 13 residues. CDR3 nucleotides: TGCAGTGCTAGTGTGAGGGGTAACACTGAAGCTTTCTTT. Protein product: CSASVRGNTEAFF.

The J gene is TRBJ2-6, the V gene TRBV25-1; TRBD1 is a possible D gene (6 bases). Germline values: CDR1 MGHDK, CDR2 SYGVNS. Trimming took off 6 bases at V and 1 base at J, with 10 bases between the two ends. There are 15 residues in the CDR3. CDR3 coding DNA: TGTGCCAGCAGCTTCACAGGGTCTGGGGCCAACGTCCTGACTTTC. Translated: CASSFTGSGANVLTF.

This clonotype has only a few counts. The chain has TRBV3-1 and TRBJ2-6; D remains unclear. The CDR3 has 14 residues. Germline loops: CDR1 LGHDT, CDR2 YNNKEL (reference sequence). V lost 2 bases to trimming and J lost 4 bases, with 6 bases between them. CDR3 coding DNA: TGTGCCAGCAGCCAAAGCTCCGGGGCCAACGTCCTGACTTTC. Protein product: CASSQSSGANVLTF.

This clonotype has a handful of counts. This chain uses TRBV20-1 with TRBJ2-3; TRBD1 agrees at 8 bases. The CDR3 spans 14 residues. Germline V gives CDR1 DFQATT, CDR2 SNEGSKA (reference sequence). Germline trimming cut 4 bases from V and 3 bases from J; bases unmatched to any gene: 6. DNA for the CDR3: TGCAGTGCTAAAACAGGGGGTCGGACAGATACGCAGTATTTT. Translated, it gives CSAKTGGRTDTQYF.